This TCR beta chain is drawn from a study of regulatory T cells in long-lasting Graves disease. This clonotype was observed at least ten times. The TCR beta library used iRepertoire HTBI primers with Arm-PCR amplification of CDR3. In TCRdb, the multiplex PCR reads were re-called with MiXCR into one record per CDR3 protein. The sample lists 350,000 to 550,000 distinct CDR3 sequences, 14% occurring once. Documented time point: newly diagnosed GD, antithyroid drugs for less than 3 months. Scientists built the TCR library using RNA that was extracted from PBMCs. This CDR3 contains 15 residues. V was clipped by 1 base and J by 3 bases; unmatched bases: 6. CDR1 SQVTM and CDR2 ANQGSEA come from the germline V gene. Separately, the same data were catalogued under a study of T cells in Graves' hyperthyroidism and ophthalmopathy. That report adds: Graves' hyperthyroidism is called stable when ophthalmopathy does not progress within 18 months. Hyperthyroidism, newly diagnosed and lasting under 2 months, affected patients aged 18 to 65.

This TCR was recovered from a woman aged 45-60 years with Graves disease. The input for sequencing was peripheral blood mononuclear cells (PBMCs), taken at new diagnosis, from a patient treated with antithyroid drugs. This chain connects TRBV29-1 to TRBJ2-1; 7 bases match TRBD2. Here the CDR3 reads CSVEGGSGFYNEQFF. The CDR3 DNA sequence: TGCAGCGTTGAAGGGGGTAGCGGGTTCTACAATGAGCAGTTCTTC.